This T cell receptor beta chain was obtained from a study of shared clonotypes between healthy human individuals. For the study at large: Used for every donor were three CD4 naive, three CD4 memory, two CD8 naive and one CD8 memory plate.

Findings and caveats of the study: Tissues were not sampled, only blood, and their repertoires likely differ.

Genomic DNA from each subset was divided evenly over several immunoSEQ plates. Profiled with immunoSEQ multiplex PCR; TCRdb holds only in-frame clones, not every one. Among around 300,000 clones listed, around 87% were seen once. As regards this clone: Its antigen remains unidentified.

The donors, healthy adults who were HIV-negative, had experienced no recent acute infections or vaccinations. The TCR sequence derives from a man between 18 and 29 years old in good health. Sequenced material: memory CD8+ T cells sorted from blood. This sample's subset: CD45RO+ cells pooled with CCR7-negative TemRA cells.

The CDR3 region has the DNA TGCGCCAGCAGTGAGTCGACAGGCCCTGAGCAGTTCTTC. This sequence encodes CASSESTGPEQFF. This rearrangement joins TRBV10-1 to TRBJ2-1, with D possibly TRBD1 on 6 matching bases. In germline, CDR1 is WNHNN, CDR2 SYGVQD (reference sequence). Trimming stripped 0 bases from V and 9 bases from J, with 9 bases between. This CDR3 is built from 13 residues.